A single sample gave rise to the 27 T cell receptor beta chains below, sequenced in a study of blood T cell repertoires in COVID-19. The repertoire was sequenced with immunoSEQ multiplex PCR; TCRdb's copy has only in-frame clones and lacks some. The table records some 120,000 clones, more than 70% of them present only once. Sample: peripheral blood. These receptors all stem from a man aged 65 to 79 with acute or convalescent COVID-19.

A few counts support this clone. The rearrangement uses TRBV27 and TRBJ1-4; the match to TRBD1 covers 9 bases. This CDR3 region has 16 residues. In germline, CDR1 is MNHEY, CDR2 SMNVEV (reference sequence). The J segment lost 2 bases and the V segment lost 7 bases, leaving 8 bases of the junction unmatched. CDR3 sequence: CASTFGQGTTNEKLFF. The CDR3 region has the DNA TGTGCCAGCACCTTCGGACAGGGGACTACTAATGAAAAACTGTTTTTT.

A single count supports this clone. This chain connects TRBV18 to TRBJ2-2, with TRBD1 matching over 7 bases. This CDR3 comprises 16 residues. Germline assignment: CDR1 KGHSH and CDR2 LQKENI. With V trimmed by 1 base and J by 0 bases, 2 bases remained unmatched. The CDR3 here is CASSPRRGPNTGELFF. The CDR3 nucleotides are TGTGCCAGCTCACCACGAAGGGGGCCGAACACCGGGGAGCTGTTTTTT.

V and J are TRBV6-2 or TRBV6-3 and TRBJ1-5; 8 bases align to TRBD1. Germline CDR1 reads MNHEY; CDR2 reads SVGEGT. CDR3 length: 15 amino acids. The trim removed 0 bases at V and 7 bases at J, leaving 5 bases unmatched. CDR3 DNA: TGTGCCAGCAGTTACTCTTCAGGGGGCGGGCAGCCCCAGCATTTT. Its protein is CASSYSSGGGQPQHF.

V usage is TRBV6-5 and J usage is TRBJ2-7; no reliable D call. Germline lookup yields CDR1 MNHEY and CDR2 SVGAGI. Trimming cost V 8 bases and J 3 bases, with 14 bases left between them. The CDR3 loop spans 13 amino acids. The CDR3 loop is CASAAGQFYEQYF. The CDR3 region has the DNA TGTGCCAGCGCAGCTGGGCAGTTCTACGAGCAGTACTTC.

The DNA for the CDR3 is TGTGCCATCAAAAGGACAGGGGGCGCCTCTGGAAACACCATATATTTT. This translates into CAIKRTGGASGNTIYF. The V and J genes are TRBV10-3 and TRBJ1-3; 11 nucleotides agree with TRBD1. The CDR3 totals 16 residues. In germline, CDR1 is ENHRY, CDR2 SYGVKD. The junction had 5 bases not matched to a gene; V was cut back by 7 bases and J by 0 bases.

CDR3 in amino acids: CASSQVTEGGGKLFF. The DNA for the CDR3 is TGTGCCAGCAGCCAAGTCACGGAAGGCGGTGGAAAACTGTTTTTT. The chain employs TRBV3-1 (or the pseudogene TRBV3-2) and TRBJ1-4; the D is unclear. The CDR3 has 15 amino acids. Per germline, CDR1 LGHDT and CDR2 YNNKEL (reference sequence). Trimming left V 1 base short and J 10 bases short, with 16 bases between.

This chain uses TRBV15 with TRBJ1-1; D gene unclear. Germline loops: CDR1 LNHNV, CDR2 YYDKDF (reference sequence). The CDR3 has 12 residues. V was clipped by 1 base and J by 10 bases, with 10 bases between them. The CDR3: CATSRGFGGAFF. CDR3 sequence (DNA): TGTGCCACCAGCAGAGGTTTCGGAGGAGCTTTCTTT.

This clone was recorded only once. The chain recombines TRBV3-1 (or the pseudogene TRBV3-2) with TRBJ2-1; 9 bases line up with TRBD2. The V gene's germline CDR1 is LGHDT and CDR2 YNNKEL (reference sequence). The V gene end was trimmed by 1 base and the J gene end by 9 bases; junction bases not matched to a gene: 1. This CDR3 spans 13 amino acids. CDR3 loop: CASSQATSGEQFF. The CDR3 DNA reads TGTGCCAGCAGCCAAGCGACTAGCGGTGAGCAGTTCTTC.

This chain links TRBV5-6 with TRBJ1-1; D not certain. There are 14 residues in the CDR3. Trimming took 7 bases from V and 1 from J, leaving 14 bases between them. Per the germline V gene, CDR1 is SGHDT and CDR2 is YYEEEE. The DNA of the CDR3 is TGTGCCAGCGGACTCTATCTCCGGAACACTGAAGCTTTCTTT. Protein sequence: CASGLYLRNTEAFF.

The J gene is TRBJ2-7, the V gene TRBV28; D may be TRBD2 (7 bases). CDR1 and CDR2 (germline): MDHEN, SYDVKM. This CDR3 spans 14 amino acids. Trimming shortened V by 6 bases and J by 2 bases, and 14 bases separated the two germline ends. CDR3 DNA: TGTGCCAGCAGCCCCGGGGGGCTTACCTACGAGCAGTACTTC. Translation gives CASSPGGLTYEQYF.

CDR3 in DNA: TGTGCCAGCAGTCCCCGGACAGGGGGTCATGAAAAACTGTTTTTT. Protein product: CASSPRTGGHEKLFF. The chain couples TRBV28 to TRBJ1-4, with 10 bases lining up with TRBD1. Per the germline V gene, CDR1 is MDHEN and CDR2 is SYDVKM. The V gene end was trimmed by 5 bases and the J gene end by 6 bases; junction bases not matched to a gene: 6. This CDR3 is built from 15 residues.

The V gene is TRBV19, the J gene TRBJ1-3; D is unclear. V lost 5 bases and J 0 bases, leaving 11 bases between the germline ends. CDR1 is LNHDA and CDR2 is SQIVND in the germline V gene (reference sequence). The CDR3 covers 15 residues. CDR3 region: CASSERSSSGNTIYF. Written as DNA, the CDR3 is TGTGCCAGTAGTGAACGCTCTAGCTCTGGAAACACCATATATTTT.

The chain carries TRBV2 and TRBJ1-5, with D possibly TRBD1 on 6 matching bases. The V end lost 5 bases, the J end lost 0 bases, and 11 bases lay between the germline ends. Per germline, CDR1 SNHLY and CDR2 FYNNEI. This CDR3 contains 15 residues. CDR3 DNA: TGTGCCAGCAGTCTGACAGGAAATAGCAATCAGCCCCAGCATTTT. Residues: CASSLTGNSNQPQHF.

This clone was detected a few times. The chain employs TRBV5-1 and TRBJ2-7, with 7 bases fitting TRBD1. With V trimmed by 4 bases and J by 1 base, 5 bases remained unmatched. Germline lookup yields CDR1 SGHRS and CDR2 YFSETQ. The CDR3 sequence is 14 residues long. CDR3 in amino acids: CASSGTAYSYEQYF. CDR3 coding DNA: TGCGCCAGCAGCGGGACAGCTTATTCCTACGAGCAGTACTTC.

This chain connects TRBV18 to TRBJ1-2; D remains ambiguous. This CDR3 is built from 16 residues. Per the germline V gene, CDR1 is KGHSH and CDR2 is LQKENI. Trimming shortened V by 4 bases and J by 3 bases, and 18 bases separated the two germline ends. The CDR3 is CASSRAVPGNDYGYTF. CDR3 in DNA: TGTGCCAGCTCACGCGCAGTACCCGGGAACGACTATGGCTACACCTTC.

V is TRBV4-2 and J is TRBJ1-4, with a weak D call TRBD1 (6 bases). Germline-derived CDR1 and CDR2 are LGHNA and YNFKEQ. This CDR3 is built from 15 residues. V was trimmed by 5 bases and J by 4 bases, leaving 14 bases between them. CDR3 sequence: CASSSRGLGNEKLFF. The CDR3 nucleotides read TGTGCCAGCAGCTCTAGGGGGTTGGGTAATGAAAAACTGTTTTTT.

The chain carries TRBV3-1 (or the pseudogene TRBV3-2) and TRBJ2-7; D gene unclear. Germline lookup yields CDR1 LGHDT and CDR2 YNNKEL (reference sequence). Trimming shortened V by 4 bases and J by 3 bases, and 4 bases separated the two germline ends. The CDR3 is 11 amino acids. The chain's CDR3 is CASSRGYEQYF. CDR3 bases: TGTGCCAGCAGCCGCGGCTACGAGCAGTACTTC.

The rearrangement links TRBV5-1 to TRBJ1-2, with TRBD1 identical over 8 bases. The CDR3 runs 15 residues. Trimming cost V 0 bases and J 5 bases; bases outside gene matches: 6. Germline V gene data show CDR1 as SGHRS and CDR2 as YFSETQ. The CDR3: CASSLGGTGDYGYTF. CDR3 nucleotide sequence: TGCGCCAGCAGCTTGGGGGGGACAGGAGATTATGGCTACACCTTC.

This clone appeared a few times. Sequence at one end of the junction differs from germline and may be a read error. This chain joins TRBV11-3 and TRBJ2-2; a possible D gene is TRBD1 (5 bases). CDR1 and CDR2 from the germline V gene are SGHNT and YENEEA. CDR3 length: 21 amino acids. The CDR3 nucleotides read TGTGCCAGCAGCCTAGATGGGGCGGCTTGGCGCTCCTCGGCGAACACCGGGGAGCTGTTTTTT. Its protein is CASSLDGAAWRSSANTGELFF.

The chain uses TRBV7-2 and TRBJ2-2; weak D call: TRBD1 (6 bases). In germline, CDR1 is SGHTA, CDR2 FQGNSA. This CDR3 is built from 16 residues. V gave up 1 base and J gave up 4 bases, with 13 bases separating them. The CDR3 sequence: CASSLVSLGGTGELFF. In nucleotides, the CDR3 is TGTGCCAGCAGCTTAGTTTCTTTAGGGGGCACCGGGGAGCTGTTTTTT.

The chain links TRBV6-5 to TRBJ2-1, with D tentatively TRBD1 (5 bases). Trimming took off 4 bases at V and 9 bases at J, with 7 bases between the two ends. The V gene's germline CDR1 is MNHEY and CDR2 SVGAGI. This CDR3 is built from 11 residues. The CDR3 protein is CASSSTGEQFF. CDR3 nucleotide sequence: TGTGCCAGCAGTTCTACAGGTGAGCAGTTCTTC.

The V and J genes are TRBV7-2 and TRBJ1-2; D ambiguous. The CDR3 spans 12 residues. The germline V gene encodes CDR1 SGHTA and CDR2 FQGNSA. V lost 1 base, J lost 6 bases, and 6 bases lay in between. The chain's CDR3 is CASSLGADGYTF. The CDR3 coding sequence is TGTGCCAGCAGCTTAGGTGCGGATGGCTACACCTTC.

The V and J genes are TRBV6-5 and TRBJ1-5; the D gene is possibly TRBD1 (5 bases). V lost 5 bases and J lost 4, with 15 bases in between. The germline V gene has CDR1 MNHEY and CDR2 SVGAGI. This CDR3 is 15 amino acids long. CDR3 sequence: CASSPSWGSNQPQHF. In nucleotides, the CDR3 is TGTGCCAGCAGTCCAAGTTGGGGCTCAAATCAGCCCCAGCATTTT.

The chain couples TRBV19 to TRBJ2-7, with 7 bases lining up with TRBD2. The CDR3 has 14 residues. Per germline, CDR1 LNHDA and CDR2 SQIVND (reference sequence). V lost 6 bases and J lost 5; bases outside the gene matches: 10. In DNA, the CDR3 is TGTGCCAGTAGGACCTTCGGGGGGACCGACGAGCAGTACTTC. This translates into CASRTFGGTDEQYF.

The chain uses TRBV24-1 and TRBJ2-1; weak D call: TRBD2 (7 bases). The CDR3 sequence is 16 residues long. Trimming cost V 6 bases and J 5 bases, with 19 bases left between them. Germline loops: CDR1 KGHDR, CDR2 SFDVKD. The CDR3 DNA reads TGTGCCACCAGTCGTCTGGGCGGGGGCCCTAACAATGAGCAGTTCTTC. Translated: CATSRLGGGPNNEQFF.

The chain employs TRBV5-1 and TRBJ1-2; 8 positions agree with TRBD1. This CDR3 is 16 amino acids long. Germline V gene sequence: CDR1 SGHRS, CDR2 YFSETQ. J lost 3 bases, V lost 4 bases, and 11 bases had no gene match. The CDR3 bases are TGCGCCAGCAGCACCCGACAGGGGATCGTTGACTATGGCTACACCTTC. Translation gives CASSTRQGIVDYGYTF.

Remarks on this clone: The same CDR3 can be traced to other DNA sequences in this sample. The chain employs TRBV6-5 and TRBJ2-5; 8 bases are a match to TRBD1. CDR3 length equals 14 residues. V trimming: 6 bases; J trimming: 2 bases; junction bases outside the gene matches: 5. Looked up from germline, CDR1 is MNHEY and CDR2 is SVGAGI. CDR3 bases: TGTGCCAGCAGCCCCCGACAGGGGCAAGAGACCCAGTACTTC. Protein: CASSPRQGQETQYF.